These 21 T cell receptor beta chains share one sample of origin, sequenced in a study of blood T cells in healthy people across ages. A J-beta primer mix and a sample-barcoded 5' primer were used in a second PCR of about 7 to 12 cycles. From the 5' RACE reads, TCRdb called clonotypes with MiXCR, one entry per CDR3 protein. The table shows hundreds of thousands of distinct CDR3 sequences, with about 24% occurring only once. This same sample was also taken into another study, of T cells of mothers and their children.

The material sequenced was blood. These receptors were taken from a boy younger than 18 in good health.

The chain is built from TRBV28 and TRBJ2-5; 7 nucleotides match TRBD2. The CDR3 sequence is 14 residues long. The ends lost 4 bases at V and 4 bases at J; junction bases unmatched: 6. The germline CDR1 and CDR2 sequences are MDHEN and SYDVKM. The CDR3 sequence: CASSSAGVRETQYF. The CDR3, as DNA: TGTGCCAGCAGTTCGGCGGGAGTCAGAGAGACCCAGTACTTC.

This clonotype came up a few times. The chain is built from TRBV7-2 and TRBJ2-3; tentatively, D is TRBD1 (5 bases). The CDR3 runs to 17 residues. Germline loops: CDR1 SGHTA, CDR2 FQGNSA. V lost 1 base and J lost 2, with 16 bases in between. The CDR3 here is CASSLVHTTDNTDTQYF. CDR3 nucleotide sequence: TGTGCCAGCAGCTTAGTCCACACGACAGACAACACAGATACGCAGTATTTT.

The sample holds a few counts of this clonotype. The chain couples TRBV20-1 to TRBJ2-7; D perhaps matches TRBD1 (6 bases). The V end was cut by 0 bases, the J end by 6 bases, with 21 bases between. The germline V gene has CDR1 DFQATT and CDR2 SNEGSKA (reference sequence). The CDR3 loop spans 16 amino acids. This CDR3 is CSARDHSSGVRGEQYF. The DNA of the CDR3 is TGCAGTGCTAGAGATCATTCATCAGGGGTACGGGGCGAGCAGTACTTC.

The sample holds a few counts of this clonotype. This chain uses TRBV24-1 with TRBJ2-1; 7 bases are a match to TRBD2. CDR3 size: 16 residues. Germline-derived CDR1 and CDR2 are KGHDR and SFDVKD. V shed 1 base and J 3 bases; nucleotides not matched to a gene: 5. CDR3 protein: CATSDLGAGIYNEQFF. The CDR3 nucleotides are TGTGCCACCAGTGATTTAGGAGCGGGGATCTACAATGAGCAGTTCTTC.

This clonotype has more than one count but fewer than ten. This chain connects TRBV5-1 to TRBJ2-1, with D possibly matching TRBD2 (5 bases). Germline CDR1 reads SGHRS; CDR2 reads YFSETQ. The CDR3 totals 14 residues. The V end was cut by 0 bases, the J end by 5 bases, with 9 bases between. CDR3 nucleotide sequence: TGCGCCAGCAGCTTGGCCCCCGGGGACAATGAGCAGTTCTTC. Its protein is CASSLAPGDNEQFF.

CDR3 sequence (DNA): TGCGCCAGCAGCCAAGCGGGGGCTGAGCCTTTCTACAATGAGCAGTTCTTC. This translates into CASSQAGAEPFYNEQFF. The chain carries TRBV4-1 and TRBJ2-5; D tentatively reads TRBD1 or TRBD2 (6 bases each). The better agreement between TRBJ2-1 and the DNA end casts doubt on the J call. CDR1 and CDR2 from the germline V gene are MGHRA and YSYEKL. This CDR3 is built from 17 residues.

This clonotype was counted a few times. The J gene is TRBJ1-4, the V gene TRBV7-8, with 9 bases matching TRBD1. CDR1 and CDR2 (germline): SGHVS, FQNEAQ. Trimming removed 5 bases from V and 5 bases from J; junction bases left unmatched: 9. CDR3 length equals 16 residues. The CDR3: CASSQATGGNNEKLFF. In DNA form, the CDR3 reads TGTGCCAGCAGCCAAGCTACAGGGGGCAACAATGAAAAACTGTTTTTT.

The V and J genes are TRBV5-1 and TRBJ1-3; D unclear. The CDR3 spans 17 residues. V lost 0 bases to trimming and J lost 0 bases, with 13 bases between them. The germline V gene has CDR1 SGHRS and CDR2 YFSETQ. This CDR3 reads CASSLGTPRSSGNTIYF. The CDR3, as DNA: TGCGCCAGCAGCTTGGGAACCCCTCGGAGCTCTGGAAACACCATATATTTT.

V is TRBV28 and J is TRBJ2-7; D perhaps matches TRBD1 (6 bases). This CDR3 region has 13 residues. In germline, CDR1 is MDHEN, CDR2 SYDVKM. Trimming left V 4 bases short and J 7 bases short, with 14 bases between. In DNA form, the CDR3 reads TGTGCCAGCAGTTACAGGGTATCAGGGGAGCAGTACTTC. Its protein product is CASSYRVSGEQYF. Looking up the rest from reference TRBV28 and TRBJ2-7 gives the full variable domain: DVKVTQSSRYLVKRTGEKVFLECVQDMDHENMFWYRQDPGLGLRLIYFSYDVKMKEKGDIPEGYSVSREKKERFSLILESASTNQTSMYLCASSYRVSGEQYFGPGTRLTVT.

The V call is TRBV4-3, the J call TRBJ1-1; no clear D. Germline loops: CDR1 LGHNA, CDR2 YSLEER. The CDR3 is 14 residues long. With 1 base removed from V and 0 bases from J, the gap between germline ends came to 6 bases. CDR3 coding DNA: TGCGCCAGCAGCCAAGTATTTATGAACACTGAAGCTTTCTTT. This encodes CASSQVFMNTEAFF.

The CDR3 nucleotides read TGTGCCAGCAGGCAAAGGGACGGGTACGAGCAGTACTTC. Protein: CASRQRDGYEQYF. The gene calls are TRBV28 and TRBJ2-7, with D perhaps matching TRBD1 or TRBD2 (5 bases each). Trimming took off 6 bases at V and 4 bases at J, with 13 bases between the two ends. Germline-derived CDR1 and CDR2 are MDHEN and SYDVKM. This CDR3 has 13 residues.

J is TRBJ2-1 and V is TRBV28; tentatively, D is TRBD1 or TRBD2 (5 bases each). In germline, CDR1 is MDHEN, CDR2 SYDVKM. V was pared by 3 bases and J by 7 bases, with 13 bases between. CDR3 length: 14 amino acids. Here the CDR3 reads CASSLWQGRNEQFF. The CDR3 DNA reads TGTGCCAGCAGTTTGTGGCAGGGACGGAATGAGCAGTTCTTC.

The chain employs TRBV29-1 and TRBJ2-5; no firm D call. Germline CDR1 is SQVTM and CDR2 is ANQGSEA. V lost 8 bases and J 2 bases, leaving 15 bases between the germline ends. This CDR3 has 13 amino acids. CDR3 amino acids: CSPRLLGQETQYF. The DNA for the CDR3 is TGCAGCCCCAGGTTATTGGGACAAGAGACCCAGTACTTC. The whole variable domain, filled in from reference TRBV29-1 and TRBJ2-5, reads SAVISQKPSRDICQRGTSLTIQCQVDSQVTMMFWYRQQPGQSLTLIATANQGSEATYESGFVIDKFPISRPNLTFSTLTVSNMSPEDSSIYLCSPRLLGQETQYFGPGTRLLVL.

The chain recombines TRBV5-1 with TRBJ1-1, with D possibly TRBD1 on 5 matching bases. Germline CDR1 and CDR2: SGHRS and YFSETQ. This CDR3 contains 14 residues. The V gene lost 1 base and the J gene lost 3 bases, with 10 bases spanning the gap. CDR3 nucleotide sequence: TGCGCCAGCAGCTTGTGGGTGGGGGACACTGAAGCTTTCTTT. This encodes CASSLWVGDTEAFF.

This clonotype came up a few times. The chain couples TRBV7-8 to TRBJ1-1, with unresolved D. V lost 5 bases and J 0 bases, leaving 16 bases between the germline ends. This CDR3 spans 16 amino acids. Germline V lookup: CDR1 SGHVS, CDR2 FQNEAQ. CDR3 loop: CASSHRRKRMNTEAFF. The CDR3 coding sequence is TGTGCCAGCAGCCATAGGAGGAAAAGAATGAACACTGAAGCTTTCTTT.

This clonotype was recorded many times. The gene calls are TRBV12-3 or TRBV12-4 and TRBJ1-1; 7 bases are shared with TRBD1. Losses at the gene ends were 5 bases for V and 1 base for J; bases not matched to a gene: 1. The length of the CDR3 is 13 residues. The CDR3 here is CASSRQGNTEAFF. The DNA of the CDR3 is TGTGCCAGCAGTCGACAGGGGAACACTGAAGCTTTCTTT.

The table lists this clonotype with a few counts. The rearrangement links TRBV7-9 to TRBJ2-1; tentative D call: TRBD2 (5 bases). Gene TRBJ2-7 matches the end of the DNA better, so the J call may be wrong. Germline-derived CDR1 and CDR2 are SEHNR and FQNEAQ (reference sequence). This CDR3 has 12 residues. This CDR3 is CASSLRESEQYF. The CDR3 nucleotides are TGTGCCAGCAGCTTGAGGGAAAGCGAGCAGTACTTC.

This chain connects TRBV6-6 to TRBJ1-2, with 7 bases matching TRBD1. The J segment lost 2 bases and the V segment lost 6 bases, leaving 9 bases of the junction unmatched. This CDR3 is 15 amino acids long. Germline V gene sequence: CDR1 MNHNY, CDR2 SVGAGI (reference sequence). The CDR3 sequence is CASSPRDRTNYGYTF. Here the CDR3 DNA reads TGTGCCAGCAGCCCCCGGGACAGAACCAACTATGGCTACACCTTC.

This clonotype has only a few counts. The gene calls are TRBV24-1 and TRBJ2-1, with D possibly TRBD1 on 5 matching bases. V lost 3 bases, J lost 7 bases, and 12 bases lay in between. The CDR3 is 14 residues long. Germline V lookup: CDR1 KGHDR, CDR2 SFDVKD. CDR3 in DNA: TGTGCCACCAGTGATGCAGGGCCGCAGAATGAGCAGTTCTTC. It encodes CATSDAGPQNEQFF.

CDR3 sequence (DNA): TGTGCCAGCAATCTAGGATCTAGCACAGATACGCAGTATTTT. It encodes CASNLGSSTDTQYF. The chain carries TRBV3-1 and TRBJ2-3; D ambiguous. The V gene's germline CDR1 is LGHDT and CDR2 YNNKEL (reference sequence). The V and J ends lost 7 bases and 0 bases respectively, with 11 bases between them. The CDR3 contains 14 residues.

This clonotype was found a few times. This rearrangement joins TRBV12-3 or TRBV12-4 to TRBJ1-1; TRBD1 agrees at 7 bases. J was trimmed by 1 base and V by 2 bases; bases with no gene match: 4. The CDR3 runs to 15 residues. The CDR3 is CASSLTRQGNTEAFF. The CDR3 nucleotides are TGTGCCAGCAGTTTAACGAGACAGGGGAACACTGAAGCTTTCTTT.